Below, one T cell receptor (beta chain) is given with its context. Its matching antigen is unknown. These data originate in a study of blood T cells in healthy people across ages. At the level of the study: Researchers report that template switching captured about one barcoded beta molecule per two T cells.

Using a J-beta primer mix together with a sample-barcoded 5' primer, a second PCR was run for about 7 to 12 cycles. Each CDR3 protein gets one entry after TCRdb re-called the 5' RACE reads with MiXCR. The data contain fewer than 2 million distinct CDR3 sequences, roughly 43% of them seen just once; the ten biggest clones take up 20% to 25%. CDR1 and CDR2 from the germline V gene are KGHSY and FQNENV. This CDR3 comprises 13 residues. V lost 0 bases to trimming and J lost 7 bases, with 7 bases between them. Study-wide results and limits: Nothing was known about donor CMV status, and this possibly confounded expanded clonotype changes.

The sequence derives from a human donor in good health. The specimen was blood. The chain couples TRBV16 to TRBJ1-5; D is unclear. The CDR3 bases are TGTGCCAGCAGCCAATCGCCGCCCCAGCCCCAGCATTTT. It is translated as CASSQSPPQPQHF.